A single sample gave rise to the 6 T cell receptor beta chains below, sequenced in a study of CXCR3-negative and CXCR3-positive naive CD8 T cells. The TRB cDNA libraries were prepared by 5' RACE with UMI labels. TCRdb reprocessed the 5' RACE reads and keeps a single row for each CDR3 protein, giving no DNA. Its clone listing holds more than 100,000 distinct CDR3 sequences. Whole-study findings and limits: TRB CDR3s of CXCR3-positive naive cells were more hydrophobic than those of CXCR3-negative naive cells.

Which antigens these TCRs recognize remains unknown. The specimen was naive CXCR3+ CD8+ T cells from blood. Subset given: CD45RO-CCR7+CD27+CD95- naive CD8+ T cells expressing CXCR3 (TNR3+). The receptors derive from a human donor in good health. Some clones in this sample may be carry-over from other donors' samples.

The chain couples TRBV3-1 to TRBJ1-1; TCRdb outputs TRBD1, but without DNA this stays unchecked. Germline V gene lookup returns CDR1 LGHDT and CDR2 YNNKEL (reference sequence). CDR3 size: 15 residues. CDR3 sequence reads: CASSQDEGFNTEAFF. The full variable domain, completed using reference TRBV3-1 and TRBJ1-1, is DTAVSQTPKYLVTQMGNDKSIKCEQNLGHDTMYWYKQDSKKFLKIMFSYNNKELIINETVPNRFSPKSPDKAHLNLHINSLELGDSAVYFCASSQDEGFNTEAFFGQGTRLTVV.

The chain recombines TRBV6-2 or TRBV6-3 with TRBJ1-5. The CDR3 consists of 16 residues. Germline V gene lookup returns CDR1 MNHEY and CDR2 SVGEGT. CDR3 region: CASSLRRPPNHQPQHF.

The chain is built from TRBV29-1 and TRBJ2-1; lacking DNA, the TRBD2 call made by TCRdb goes unchecked. The germline CDR1 and CDR2 sequences are SQVTM and ANQGSEA. CDR3 size: 12 residues. The CDR3 reads CRLEGLYNEQFF.

This chain joins TRBV20-1 and TRBJ1-2; without DNA, the TCRdb call of TRBD1 cannot be checked. Germline CDR1 reads DFQATT; CDR2 reads SNEGSKA (reference sequence). The CDR3 has 13 residues. CDR3 sequence: CSAREGMGVGYTF.

This chain connects TRBV28 to TRBJ2-6; with no DNA, the TCRdb D assignment of TRBD2 cannot be verified. The germline V gene has CDR1 MDHEN and CDR2 SYDVKM. The CDR3 covers 16 residues. CDR3 protein: CASAGAIASGADVLTF.

V and J are TRBV12-3 or TRBV12-4 and TRBJ2-7; TCRdb's D call of TRBD1 is untestable without DNA. The length of the CDR3 is 14 residues. The CDR3 protein is CASSLQGTGVEQYF.